The 19 T cell receptor beta chains listed next were all sequenced from one sample in a study of OX40 agonist ivuxolimab in advanced cancers. Clones were read by immunoSEQ multiplex PCR, and TCRdb kept only the in-frame ones, dropping some. The data show approximately 62,000 clones, over 75% seen once. The sequencing here drew on CD4+ or CD8+ T cells sorted from blood, taken in a trial of the OX40 agonist ivuxolimab. These receptors all stem from an adult with an advanced solid tumor such as melanoma, head and neck, liver or kidney cancer.

The chain employs TRBV9 and TRBJ2-3, with D perhaps matching TRBD2 (7 bases). The CDR3 has 16 amino acids. Germline assignment: CDR1 SGDLS and CDR2 YYNGEE. Trimming left V 2 bases short and J 2 bases short, with 15 bases between. CDR3 loop: CASSVRGDINTDTQYF. The CDR3 DNA is TGTGCCAGCAGCGTTCGGGGGGACATAAACACAGATACGCAGTATTTT.

The rearrangement uses TRBV5-1 and TRBJ2-2, with 8 bases aligning to TRBD2. This CDR3 is built from 17 residues. The V gene end was trimmed by 4 bases and the J gene end by 5 bases; junction bases not matched to a gene: 13. Germline assignment: CDR1 SGHRS and CDR2 YFSETQ. In nucleotides, the CDR3 is TGCGCCAGCAGCGAATTAAAAGCGGGAGATGTGACCGGGGAGCTGTTTTTT. It is translated as CASSELKAGDVTGELFF.

The V gene is TRBV18, the J gene TRBJ2-3; weak D call: TRBD2 (6 bases). The CDR3 extends over 16 amino acids. CDR1 and CDR2 (germline): KGHSH, LQKENI. Trimming took 3 bases from V and 1 from J, leaving 14 bases between them. CDR3 loop: CASSPVGRGGTDTQYF. For the CDR3, the DNA is TGTGCCAGCTCACCGGTGGGGCGGGGAGGCACAGATACGCAGTATTTT.

J is TRBJ2-1 and V is TRBV14; tentatively, D is TRBD1 (6 bases). The germline V gene has CDR1 SGHDN and CDR2 FVKESK. V lost 4 bases and J lost 9, with 10 bases in between. The CDR3 runs 12 residues. The CDR3 loop is CASSLQGGEQFF. In nucleotides, the CDR3 is TGTGCCAGCAGCCTACAGGGCGGTGAGCAGTTCTTC. Looking up the rest from reference TRBV14 and TRBJ2-1 gives the full variable domain: EAGVTQFPSHSVIEKGQTVTLRCDPISGHDNLYWYRRVMGKEIKFLLHFVKESKQDESGMPNNRFLAERTGGTYSTLKVQPAELEDSGVYFCASSLQGGEQFFGPGTRLTVL.

In its sample, this clone was seen once. The genes are TRBV11-3 and TRBJ2-1, with D perhaps TRBD2 (6 bases). CDR3 length: 13 residues. Germline values: CDR1 SGHNT, CDR2 YENEEA. With 1 base removed from V and 13 bases from J, the gap between germline ends came to 14 bases. This CDR3 reads CASSLGEGGIQFF. The CDR3 DNA reads as TGTGCCAGCAGCTTAGGGGAAGGAGGGATACAGTTCTTC.

This sequence joins TRBV5-1 and TRBJ1-5; the D is unclear. Trimming took off 2 bases at V and 0 bases at J, with 9 bases between the two ends. Germline values: CDR1 SGHRS, CDR2 YFSETQ. The CDR3 has 15 residues. The CDR3 loop is CASSFDGGSNQPQHF. CDR3 nucleotide sequence: TGCGCCAGCAGCTTCGATGGCGGTAGCAATCAGCCCCAGCATTTT.

The chain carries TRBV29-1 and TRBJ1-2, with D possibly matching TRBD1 (5 bases). V was cut by 6 bases and J by 0 bases, with 11 bases left in between. The germline CDR1 and CDR2 sequences are SQVTM and ANQGSEA. The CDR3 covers 13 residues. DNA for the CDR3: TGCAGCGTGCTGACAGCCTCTAACTATGGCTACACCTTC. It codes for CSVLTASNYGYTF.

CDR3 amino acids: CASSRTGGTYTEAFF. In DNA form, the CDR3 reads TGTGCCAGCAGCCGGACAGGGGGTACCTACACTGAAGCTTTCTTT. The gene calls are TRBV5-4 and TRBJ1-1, with 10 bases identical to TRBD1. Losses at the gene ends were 4 bases for V and 3 bases for J; bases not matched to a gene: 6. The CDR3 is made up of 15 amino acids. In germline, CDR1 is SGHNT, CDR2 YYREEE (reference sequence).

The rearrangement uses TRBV10-2 and TRBJ2-7; D is possibly TRBD1 (6 bases). The V end lost 3 bases, the J end lost 0 bases, and 15 bases lay between the germline ends. This CDR3 is built from 16 residues. Germline lookup yields CDR1 WSHSY and CDR2 SAAADI. The CDR3: CASSDQGQVSSYEQYF. The CDR3 nucleotides read TGCGCCAGCAGTGACCAGGGACAAGTAAGCTCCTACGAGCAGTACTTC.

This clone occurred a few times. The CDR3 loop is CASSLQLEVLYF. DNA for the CDR3: TGTGCCAGCAGTTTACAGTTGGAGGTACTGTACTTC. V is TRBV28 and J is TRBJ2-7; D may be TRBD2 (5 bases). V lost 2 bases and J 12 bases, leaving 14 bases between the germline ends. Germline lookup yields CDR1 MDHEN and CDR2 SYDVKM. The CDR3 consists of 12 residues.

The chain recombines TRBV28 with TRBJ1-1; D unclear. There are 11 residues in the CDR3. Germline V gene lookup returns CDR1 MDHEN and CDR2 SYDVKM. V lost 8 bases and J lost 5, with 9 bases in between. The CDR3 is CASGKLTEAFF. CDR3 nucleotide sequence: TGTGCCAGCGGCAAGTTGACTGAAGCTTTCTTT.

This chain joins TRBV27 and TRBJ1-1; weak D call: TRBD1 (6 bases). V was cut by 3 bases and J by 8 bases, with 16 bases left in between. Germline CDR1 and CDR2: MNHEY and SMNVEV (reference sequence). This CDR3 is 14 amino acids long. For the CDR3, the DNA is TGTGCCAGCAGTTTTTTTCGGGAGGGGGGAGAAGCTTTCTTT. Protein product: CASSFFREGGEAFF.

A single count supports this clone. This chain uses TRBV18 with TRBJ2-1; weak D call: TRBD1 (5 bases). CDR1 is KGHSH, CDR2 LQKENI, per germline. V dropped 4 bases and J dropped 4 bases, with 14 bases sitting between them. This CDR3 has 15 amino acids. DNA for the CDR3: TGTGCCAGCTCACTCCGCCAGGGAAGATACAATGAGCAGTTCTTC. Translating it yields CASSLRQGRYNEQFF.

The chain couples TRBV4-2 to TRBJ2-5, with 9 bases matching TRBD2. V lost 0 bases, J lost 4 bases, and 9 bases stayed unmatched. The CDR3 length is 17 residues. Germline CDR1 is LGHNA and CDR2 is YNFKEQ. The CDR3 loop reads CASSQDWSSGGIETQYF. CDR3 bases: TGTGCCAGCAGCCAAGATTGGAGTAGCGGGGGAATAGAGACCCAGTACTTC.

The V and J genes are TRBV19 and TRBJ1-6, with TRBD1 as a possible D gene (6 bases). V dropped 10 bases and J dropped 3 bases, with 10 bases sitting between them. The length of the CDR3 is 13 residues. Germline V gene data show CDR1 as LNHDA and CDR2 as SQIVND (reference sequence). The CDR3 here is CATSDSYNSPLHF. The CDR3 coding sequence is TGTGCCACCTCGGACAGCTATAATTCACCCCTCCACTTT. The whole variable domain, filled in from reference TRBV19 and TRBJ1-6, reads DGGITQSPKYLFRKEGQNVTLSCEQNLNHDAMYWYRQDPGQGLRLIYYSQIVNDFQKGDIAEGYSVSREKKESFPLTVTSAQKNPTAFYLCATSDSYNSPLHFGNGTRLTVT.

The chain links TRBV9 to TRBJ2-3; 7 bases are shared with TRBD1. This CDR3 region has 18 residues. Germline CDR1 is SGDLS and CDR2 is YYNGEE. V gave up 1 base and J gave up 3 bases; unmatched junction bases: 14. The CDR3 is CASSVRWGQLRGTDTQYF. CDR3 coding DNA: TGTGCCAGCAGCGTAAGGTGGGGACAGCTAAGGGGTACAGATACGCAGTATTTT.

The V call is TRBV5-1, the J call TRBJ2-2, with D maybe TRBD1 (6 bases). The CDR3 consists of 15 residues. Per germline, CDR1 SGHRS and CDR2 YFSETQ. V lost 0 bases, J lost 6 bases, and 12 bases lay in between. The DNA for the CDR3 is TGCGCCAGCAGCTTGGAACAGGGCCGATCCGGGGAGCTGTTTTTT. Translated, it gives CASSLEQGRSGELFF.

V and J are TRBV7-2 and TRBJ2-2; a possible D gene is TRBD2 (5 bases). Germline assignment: CDR1 SGHTA and CDR2 FQGNSA. The ends were cut back, 6 bases at V and 5 bases at J, with 19 bases in the middle. The CDR3 length is 16 residues. This chain's CDR3 is CASSEAGLAGTGELFF. The CDR3 DNA is TGTGCCAGCAGTGAAGCTGGGTTGGCGGGTACCGGGGAGCTGTTTTTT.

This clone was seen only once. V usage is TRBV5-6 and J usage is TRBJ1-2; maybe TRBD1 (5 bases). V shed 7 bases and J shed 7 bases, with 20 bases lying between them. The length of the CDR3 is 14 residues. Per the germline V gene, CDR1 is SGHDT and CDR2 is YYEEEE. The CDR3 is CASLRDRELPGYTF. The CDR3 coding sequence is TGTGCCAGCCTCCGGGACCGGGAACTTCCTGGCTACACCTTC.